This TCR beta chain was sequenced in a study of blood T cell repertoires in COVID-19. Per germline, CDR1 MNHEY and CDR2 SVGAGI. Trimming left V 4 bases short and J 6 bases short, with 17 bases between. The CDR3 length is 15 residues. Produced via immunoSEQ multiplex PCR; TCRdb's table is partial and in-frame only. The sample includes under 250,000 clones, around 83% of them seen just once. The specimen sequenced was peripheral blood. The chain is built from TRBV6-5 and TRBJ2-3, with D tentatively TRBD1 (7 bases). This clonotype originated in a woman between 35 and 50 years old who had recovered from COVID-19. CDR3 residues: CASSSAKGAGDTQYF. The DNA for the CDR3 is TGTGCCAGCAGTTCGGCGAAGGGGGCGGGGGATACGCAGTATTTT.